These 16 T cell receptor beta chains share one sample of origin, sequenced in a study of cytomegalovirus exposure and HLA in healthy donors. PCR employed 60 Vbeta and 13 Jbeta primers. Measured with immunoSEQ multiplex PCR; TCRdb has only the in-frame clones, and not every one. The sample data list approximately 50,000 clones. Sequencing was done on a sample of PBMCs. The receptor source for this set is a female donor in good health and CMV-seronegative.

The chain is built from TRBV9 and TRBJ1-5; 7 bases fit TRBD1. Trimming took 0 bases from V and 6 from J; bases not matched to a gene: 6. The CDR3 spans 15 residues. CDR1 is SGDLS and CDR2 is YYNGEE in the germline V gene. The CDR3 bases are TGTGCCAGCAGCGTAGGAGGGCAGGGGGGTCAGCCCCAGCATTTT. Protein: CASSVGGQGGQPQHF.

This sequence joins TRBV2 and TRBJ2-5; 9 bases align to TRBD2. The CDR3 has 15 amino acids. From germline, CDR1 is SNHLY and CDR2 FYNNEI. The V gene end was trimmed by 7 bases and the J gene end by 0 bases; junction bases not matched to a gene: 6. The CDR3 bases are TGTGCCAGCAAAGAGGGACTAGCCTACCAAGAGACCCAGTACTTC. Amino acids: CASKEGLAYQETQYF.

CDR3 sequence: CASSGGTSGRLYEQYF. CDR3 in DNA: TGTGCCAGCAGCGGGGGGACTAGCGGGCGTCTCTACGAGCAGTACTTC. The chain links TRBV9 to TRBJ2-7, with TRBD2 matching 12 bases. Germline CDR1 SGDLS, CDR2 YYNGEE. The CDR3 consists of 16 residues. V dropped 3 bases and J dropped 3; count of bases not matched to a gene: 7.

The V and J genes are TRBV4-3 and TRBJ2-3; a weak D match, TRBD2 (7 bases). Germline V CDR1 and CDR2: LGHNA, YSLEER. This CDR3 has 16 amino acids. Trimming removed 2 bases at V and 2 bases at J, with 14 bases between. The CDR3 reads CASSQTHAGATDTQYF. CDR3 coding DNA: TGCGCCAGCAGCCAAACCCACGCGGGGGCCACAGATACGCAGTATTTT.

This rearrangement joins TRBV5-6 to TRBJ2-7, with 8 bases matching TRBD1. The CDR3 has 12 residues. Germline loops: CDR1 SGHDT, CDR2 YYEEEE. The ends lost 1 base at V and 6 bases at J; junction bases unmatched: 0. The CDR3 is CASSLTGGEQYF. DNA of the CDR3: TGTGCCAGCAGCTTGACAGGGGGCGAGCAGTACTTC.

The chain couples TRBV20-1 to TRBJ2-1, with D tentatively TRBD2 (6 bases). Germline V gene data show CDR1 as DFQATT and CDR2 as SNEGSKA (reference sequence). The V and J ends lost 2 bases and 7 bases respectively, with 6 bases between them. This CDR3 comprises 11 residues. CDR3 in amino acids: CSARRENEQFF. CDR3 sequence (DNA): TGCAGTGCTAGACGGGAGAATGAGCAGTTCTTC.

V gene TRBV18 combines with J gene TRBJ1-4; D uncertain. This CDR3 spans 15 amino acids. Between the trimmed V and J ends, which lost 3 bases and 4 bases, there was a span of 12 bases. Per the germline V gene, CDR1 is KGHSH and CDR2 is LQKENI. The CDR3 DNA follows: TGTGCCAGCTCACCCAGCGCGCGGGTTAATGAAAAACTGTTTTTT. Protein: CASSPSARVNEKLFF.

The rearrangement joins TRBV6-1 to TRBJ2-5; 12 bases fit TRBD2. The trim removed 7 bases at V and 5 bases at J, leaving 8 bases unmatched. Per germline, CDR1 MNHNS and CDR2 SASEGT. This CDR3 has 15 residues. CDR3 nucleotides: TGTGCCAGCAAATCTAGCGGGAGGGCCCAGGAGACCCAGTACTTC. Its translation: CASKSSGRAQETQYF.

The chain links TRBV30 to TRBJ1-2, with D perhaps matching TRBD1 (5 bases). CDR3 length: 14 amino acids. CDR1 GTSNPN and CDR2 SVGIG come from the germline V gene (reference sequence). Deletions cut 0 bases from V and 8 bases from J, with 16 bases between. CDR3: CAWSVWGDLRGYTF. In DNA, the CDR3 is TGTGCCTGGAGTGTATGGGGGGATCTACGGGGCTACACCTTC.

V gene TRBV6-5 combines with J gene TRBJ2-2, with TRBD2 matching over 7 bases. Germline lookup yields CDR1 MNHEY and CDR2 SVGAGI. Trimming removed 7 bases from V and 6 bases from J; junction bases left unmatched: 8. The CDR3 is 14 amino acids. Here the CDR3 DNA reads TGTGCCAGCAAGCGGGATCTTGATTCCGGGGAGCTGTTTTTT. It yields the protein CASKRDLDSGELFF.

The chain uses TRBV7-8 and TRBJ2-7; 7 bases agree with TRBD1. This CDR3 is 14 amino acids long. The V and J ends lost 5 bases and 1 base, in that order; junction bases with no gene match: 5. CDR1 and CDR2 from the germline V gene are SGHVS and FQNEAQ. The CDR3 sequence: CASSLRQGSYEQYF. CDR3 nucleotide sequence: TGTGCCAGCAGCCTTCGACAGGGTTCCTACGAGCAGTACTTC. Looking up the rest from reference TRBV7-8 and TRBJ2-7 gives the full variable domain: GAGVSQSPRYKVAKRGQDVALRCDPISGHVSLFWYQQALGQGPEFLTYFQNEAQLDKSGLPSDRFFAERPEGSVSTLKIQRTQQEDSAVYLCASSLRQGSYEQYFGPGTRLTVT.

This chain joins TRBV28 and TRBJ2-1; D possibly corresponds to TRBD2 (5 bases). The CDR3 contains 14 residues. The ends were cut back, 3 bases at V and 4 bases at J, with 10 bases in the middle. CDR1 is MDHEN, CDR2 SYDVKM, per germline. The DNA of the CDR3 is TGTGCCAGCAGTTTGTCGGGAATATACAATGAGCAGTTCTTC. It specifies CASSLSGIYNEQFF. The full variable domain, rest sourced from reference TRBV28 and TRBJ2-1, is DVKVTQSSRYLVKRTGEKVFLECVQDMDHENMFWYRQDPGLGLRLIYFSYDVKMKEKGDIPEGYSVSREKKERFSLILESASTNQTSMYLCASSLSGIYNEQFFGPGTRLTVL.

This sequence joins TRBV5-1 and TRBJ2-3; 8 positions agree with TRBD2. The junction had 2 bases not matched to a gene; V was cut back by 0 bases and J by 2 bases. The germline V gene has CDR1 SGHRS and CDR2 YFSETQ. This CDR3 comprises 15 residues. The CDR3 DNA reads as TGCGCCAGCAGCTTGGCCGGGAGGGCCACAGATACGCAGTATTTT. Its translation is CASSLAGRATDTQYF.

The chain carries TRBV6-5 and TRBJ2-7, with D possibly TRBD2 on 5 matching bases. This CDR3 spans 14 amino acids. Germline CDR1 reads MNHEY; CDR2 reads SVGAGI. V was shortened by 5 bases and J by 3 bases, with 14 bases between the two germline ends. The CDR3: CASSAGQEYYEQYF. The DNA for the CDR3 is TGTGCCAGCAGTGCGGGTCAGGAGTACTACGAGCAGTACTTC.

As DNA, the CDR3 is TGTGCCAGCAGCTTGGGACAGGACAACTATGGCTACACCTTC. Its translation: CASSLGQDNYGYTF. This sequence joins TRBV5-6 and TRBJ1-2, with TRBD1 as a possible D gene (6 bases). The CDR3 length is 14 residues. V was cut by 0 bases and J by 2 bases, with 8 bases left in between. Germline lookup yields CDR1 SGHDT and CDR2 YYEEEE.

The chain combines TRBV6-5 with TRBJ2-1; 7 bases match TRBD2. Germline CDR1 is MNHEY and CDR2 is SVGAGI. The CDR3 is 14 residues long. After removal of 6 bases from V and 6 bases from J, the junction contained 8 bases not matched to a gene. DNA for the CDR3: TGTGCCAGCAGGTTCGCGGGGGATCCCAATGAGCAGTTCTTC. It codes for CASRFAGDPNEQFF.